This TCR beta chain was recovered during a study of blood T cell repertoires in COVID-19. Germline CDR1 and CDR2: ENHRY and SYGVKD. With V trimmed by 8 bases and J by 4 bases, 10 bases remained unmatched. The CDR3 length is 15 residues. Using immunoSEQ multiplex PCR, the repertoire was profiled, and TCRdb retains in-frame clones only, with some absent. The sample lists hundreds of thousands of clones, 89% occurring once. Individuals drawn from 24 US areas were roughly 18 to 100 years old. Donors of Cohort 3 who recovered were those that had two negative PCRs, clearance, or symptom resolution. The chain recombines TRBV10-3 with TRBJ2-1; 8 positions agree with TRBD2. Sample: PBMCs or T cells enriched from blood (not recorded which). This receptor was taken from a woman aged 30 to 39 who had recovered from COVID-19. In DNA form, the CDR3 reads TGTGCCATCTCCACCGGGACTAGTTTTTACAATGAGCAGTTCTTC. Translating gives CAISTGTSFYNEQFF.